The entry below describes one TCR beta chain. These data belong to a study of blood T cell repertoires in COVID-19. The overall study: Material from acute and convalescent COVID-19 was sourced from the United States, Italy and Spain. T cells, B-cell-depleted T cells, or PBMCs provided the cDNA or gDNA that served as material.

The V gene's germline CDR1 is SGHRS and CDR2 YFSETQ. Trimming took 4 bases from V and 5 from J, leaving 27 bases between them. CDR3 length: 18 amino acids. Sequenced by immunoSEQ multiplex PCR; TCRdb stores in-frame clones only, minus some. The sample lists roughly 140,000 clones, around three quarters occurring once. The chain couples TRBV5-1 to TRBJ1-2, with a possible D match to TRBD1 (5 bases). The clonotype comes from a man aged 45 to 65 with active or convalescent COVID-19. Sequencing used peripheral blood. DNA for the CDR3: TGCGCCAGCAGCGTCAATACCCCCGATACCCGGACATTTTATGGCTACACCTTC. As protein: CASSVNTPDTRTFYGYTF. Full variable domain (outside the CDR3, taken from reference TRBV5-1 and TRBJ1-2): KAGVTQTPRYLIKTRGQQVTLSCSPISGHRSVSWYQQTPGQGLQFLFEYFSETQRNKGNFPGRFSGRQFSNSRSEMNVSTLELGDSALYLCASSVNTPDTRTFYGYTFGSGTRLTVV.